Here is one TCR beta chain with its context. The data originate from a study of somatic mutations in cytotoxic T cells in rheumatoid arthritis. Study information: A subset of V beta antibody-stained T-cell populations was isolated by flow sorting, reaching nearly 100% purity, and this subset included V beta1+ cells that went on to TCRB sequencing.

Both CD4+ and CD8+ cells were separated through positive magnetic bead selection, and their purity was verified using flow cytometry. This table comes from immunoSEQ multiplex PCR, and its TCRdb copy is limited to in-frame clones, with some not included. The table records 15,000 to 20,000 clones, 80% to 90% of them present only once. What was sequenced was CD8+ T cells sorted from blood. The TCR was taken from an adult with rheumatoid arthritis.

The CDR3 spells CATFAGARGELFF. CDR3 sequence (DNA): TGTGCCACCTTCGCGGGGGCTCGCGGGGAGCTGTTTTTT. V and J are TRBV28 and TRBJ2-2, with D tentatively TRBD2 (7 bases). This CDR3 is built from 13 residues. From germline, CDR1 is MDHEN and CDR2 SYDVKM. V was trimmed by 10 bases and J by 7 bases, leaving 16 bases between them.